This entry lists 21 T cell receptor beta chains sequenced from one sample in a study of Ad26.COV2.S vaccination and SARS-CoV-2 variants. Documented treatment: approximately 18 received Ad26.COV2.S at low or high dose, single or two shots; roughly five received placebo; per-sample allocation not given. The study sampled participants on day 63 after the first vaccine or placebo injection. Only in-frame clones appear in the TCRdb table, and some are missing; sequencing was by immunoSEQ multiplex PCR. The sample has roughly 390,000 clones; about 88% are singletons. The sequencing used peripheral blood, collected in a trial of Ad26.COV2.S vaccine versus placebo. All receptors come from a person aged 18-65 years who received the Ad26.COV2.S COVID-19 vaccine or a placebo.

With respect to this clone: At one end the junction does not follow the germline gene, possibly because of a read error. The chain joins TRBV7-9 to TRBJ2-1; TRBD1 matches at 8 bases. The length of the CDR3 is 15 residues. CDR1 and CDR2 from the germline V gene are SEHNR and FQNEAQ (reference sequence). The CDR3 protein is CASSLVGTGGNEQFF. In DNA, the CDR3 is TGTGCCAGCAGTTTAGTCGGGACAGGCGGGAATGAGCAGTTCTTC.

In its sample, this clone was seen once. The chain has TRBV6-5 and TRBJ2-7; the D gene is possibly TRBD2 (5 bases). Germline CDR1 is MNHEY and CDR2 is SVGAGI. Trimming took off 2 bases at V and 0 bases at J, with 14 bases between the two ends. This CDR3 is built from 16 residues. As DNA, the CDR3 is TGTGCCAGCAGTTACCGCGGAGGTGCCCGCTCCTACGAGCAGTACTTC. It codes for CASSYRGGARSYEQYF.

The rearrangement uses TRBV6-5 and TRBJ2-5; D is unclear. The germline CDR1 and CDR2 sequences are MNHEY and SVGAGI. Trimming cost V 3 bases and J 3 bases, with 11 bases left between them. This CDR3 spans 14 amino acids. CDR3 residues: CASSYSGEKETQYF. CDR3 DNA sequence: TGTGCCAGCAGTTATTCTGGAGAGAAAGAGACCCAGTACTTC.

This chain uses TRBV12-3 or TRBV12-4 with TRBJ1-4, with D hard to call. The CDR3 has 12 amino acids. V gave up 5 bases and J gave up 10 bases, with 11 bases separating them. CDR3 in amino acids: CASSPPLGKLFF. The CDR3 region has the DNA TGTGCCAGCAGTCCCCCCCTAGGAAAACTGTTTTTT.

The chain couples TRBV5-1 to TRBJ2-7; D is undetermined. V lost 4 bases and J lost 0, with 20 bases in between. Germline values: CDR1 SGHRS, CDR2 YFSETQ. The CDR3 has 17 residues. CDR3 residues: CASSRILEHGNSYEQYF. The CDR3 region has the DNA TGCGCCAGCAGCCGAATTCTTGAGCACGGCAACTCCTACGAGCAGTACTTC.

This chain joins TRBV5-6 and TRBJ2-1, with no clear D. Per the germline V gene, CDR1 is SGHDT and CDR2 is YYEEEE. This CDR3 contains 12 residues. V dropped 1 base and J dropped 7 bases, with 6 bases sitting between them. CDR3 loop: CASSLNRNEQFF. DNA for the CDR3: TGTGCCAGCAGCTTGAATAGGAATGAGCAGTTCTTC.

The CDR3 spells CASSGSDSDSTNEKLFF. Here the CDR3 DNA reads TGTGCCAGCAGCGGTTCGGACAGCGATTCAACTAATGAAAAACTGTTTTTT. The chain recombines TRBV9 with TRBJ1-4, with D maybe TRBD1 (6 bases). This CDR3 is built from 17 residues. Germline V lookup: CDR1 SGDLS, CDR2 YYNGEE. Trimming cost V 3 bases and J 0 bases, with 15 bases left between them.

The rearrangement links TRBV12-5 to TRBJ2-7, with TRBD1 matching 8 bases. Germline-derived CDR1 and CDR2 are LGHNT and FRNRAP. V shed 6 bases, J shed 7 bases, and the junction held 11 bases outside the gene matches. The CDR3 contains 14 residues. The CDR3, as DNA: TGTGCTAGTGGCCAGGGGGCCTGGCGAGAGGAGCAGTACTTC. It is translated as CASGQGAWREEQYF.

The J gene is TRBJ1-2, the V gene TRBV2; the D is unclear. Per germline, CDR1 SNHLY and CDR2 FYNNEI. V was trimmed by 3 bases and J by 6 bases, leaving 8 bases between them. CDR3 length: 12 residues. This CDR3 reads CASSESGDGYTF. The CDR3 nucleotides are TGTGCCAGCAGTGAGTCGGGCGATGGCTACACCTTC. Based on the CDR3 plus reference TRBV2 and TRBJ1-2, the full variable domain is EPEVTQTPSHQVTQMGQEVILRCVPISNHLYFYWYRQILGQKVEFLVSFYNNEISEKSEIFDDQFSVERPDGSNFTLKIRSTKLEDSAMYFCASSESGDGYTFGSGTRLTVV.

The chain recombines TRBV6-6 with TRBJ2-4; D is uncertain. The CDR3 sequence is 17 residues long. Germline assignment: CDR1 MNHNY and CDR2 SVGAGI (reference sequence). V gave up 5 bases and J gave up 0 bases, with 17 bases separating them. In DNA, the CDR3 is TGTGCCAGCAGTCCGTCCCCTACCGTCCGAGCCAAAAACATTCAGTACTTC. As protein: CASSPSPTVRAKNIQYF.

The chain links TRBV4-3 to TRBJ1-2; no firm D call. The length of the CDR3 is 15 residues. The germline gives CDR1 LGHNA, CDR2 YSLEER. V was trimmed by 1 base and J by 0 bases, leaving 9 bases between them. The CDR3 here is CASSQVTAPNYGYTF. As DNA, the CDR3 is TGCGCCAGCAGCCAAGTCACAGCCCCTAACTATGGCTACACCTTC.

The CDR3 sequence is CASTRQYSNQPQHF. In nucleotides, the CDR3 is TGTGCCAGCACTAGACAGTATAGCAATCAGCCCCAGCATTTT. The chain has TRBV2 and TRBJ1-5; the D gene is possibly TRBD1 (5 bases). This CDR3 comprises 14 residues. Trimming left V 7 bases short and J 0 bases short, with 10 bases between. Germline V CDR1 and CDR2: SNHLY, FYNNEI. Full variable domain (outside the CDR3, taken from reference TRBV2 and TRBJ1-5): EPEVTQTPSHQVTQMGQEVILRCVPISNHLYFYWYRQILGQKVEFLVSFYNNEISEKSEIFDDQFSVERPDGSNFTLKIRSTKLEDSAMYFCASTRQYSNQPQHFGDGTRLSIL.

The chain employs TRBV5-5 and TRBJ1-2; 7 bases map to TRBD1. The CDR3 totals 14 residues. Germline V lookup: CDR1 SGHKS, CDR2 YYEKEE (reference sequence). V shed 2 bases, J shed 4 bases, and the junction held 5 bases outside the gene matches. CDR3 residues: CASSFWDSGYGYTF. The CDR3 nucleotides read TGTGCCAGCAGCTTTTGGGACAGCGGCTATGGCTACACCTTC.

The CDR3 bases are TGCGCCAGCAGCCCTAGGACCCTAATCGGAAACACCATATATTTT. It encodes CASSPRTLIGNTIYF. J is TRBJ1-3 and V is TRBV5-1; D gene ambiguous. The V gene's germline CDR1 is SGHRS and CDR2 YFSETQ. The V end lost 4 bases, the J end lost 4 bases, and 15 bases lay between the germline ends. The CDR3 runs to 15 residues.

The chain couples TRBV3-1 (or the pseudogene TRBV3-2) to TRBJ2-1, with D unclear. The CDR3 length is 15 residues. Germline-derived CDR1 and CDR2 are LGHDT and YNNKEL (reference sequence). Trimming removed 2 bases at V and 0 bases at J, with 8 bases between. The CDR3 DNA is TGTGCCAGCAGCCAAACGGCCACCTCCTACAATGAGCAGTTCTTC. This encodes CASSQTATSYNEQFF.

The chain joins TRBV3-1 (or the pseudogene TRBV3-2) to TRBJ2-7; TRBD2 is a possible D gene (5 bases). CDR3 length: 15 residues. V gave up 0 bases and J gave up 6 bases, with 15 bases separating them. Looked up from germline, CDR1 is LGHDT and CDR2 is YNNKEL (reference sequence). CDR3 residues: CASSQDRPFRGEQYF. CDR3 sequence (DNA): TGTGCCAGCAGCCAAGATCGACCCTTTCGGGGCGAGCAGTACTTC.

The gene calls are TRBV2 and TRBJ2-1; a possible D gene is TRBD1 (6 bases). The germline V gene has CDR1 SNHLY and CDR2 FYNNEI. Trimming took off 7 bases at V and 10 bases at J, with 20 bases between the two ends. This CDR3 region has 14 residues. The CDR3 here is CASNPQGRAVEQFF. DNA of the CDR3: TGTGCCAGCAACCCACAGGGTAGGGCCGTGGAGCAGTTCTTC. The variable domain in full, with the rest retrieved from reference TRBV2 and TRBJ2-1, is EPEVTQTPSHQVTQMGQEVILRCVPISNHLYFYWYRQILGQKVEFLVSFYNNEISEKSEIFDDQFSVERPDGSNFTLKIRSTKLEDSAMYFCASNPQGRAVEQFFGPGTRLTVL.

The rearrangement links TRBV19 to TRBJ1-1, with no clear D. This CDR3 has 13 residues. V was shortened by 9 bases and J by 4 bases, with 15 bases between the two germline ends. The germline V gene encodes CDR1 LNHDA and CDR2 SQIVND (reference sequence). This CDR3 is CARVGETGTEAFF. For the CDR3, the DNA is TGTGCCAGGGTAGGCGAGACGGGCACTGAAGCTTTCTTT.

The genes are TRBV4-3 and TRBJ1-4, with no clear D. CDR1 is LGHNA and CDR2 is YSLEER in the germline V gene. Deletions cut 0 bases from V and 6 bases from J, with 2 bases between. This CDR3 region has 12 residues. DNA for the CDR3: TGCGCCAGCAGCCAAGACCATGAAAAACTGTTTTTT. Amino acid sequence: CASSQDHEKLFF.

The V call is TRBV24-1, the J call TRBJ1-2; tentative D call: TRBD1 (6 bases). The CDR3 extends over 17 amino acids. From germline, CDR1 is KGHDR and CDR2 SFDVKD. Between the trimmed V and J ends, which lost 9 bases and 0 bases, there was a span of 22 bases. The CDR3 DNA sequence: TGTGCCACCCGTGGCCTTATTCGGGACAACCCTAACTATGGCTACACCTTC. This sequence encodes CATRGLIRDNPNYGYTF.

The chain couples TRBV5-1 to TRBJ2-7; D is undetermined. The germline V gene encodes CDR1 SGHRS and CDR2 YFSETQ. CDR3 length: 9 residues. V was cut by 4 bases and J by 5 bases, with 1 base left in between. CDR3 in amino acids: CASSHEQYF. CDR3 nucleotide sequence: TGCGCCAGCAGCCACGAGCAGTACTTC.